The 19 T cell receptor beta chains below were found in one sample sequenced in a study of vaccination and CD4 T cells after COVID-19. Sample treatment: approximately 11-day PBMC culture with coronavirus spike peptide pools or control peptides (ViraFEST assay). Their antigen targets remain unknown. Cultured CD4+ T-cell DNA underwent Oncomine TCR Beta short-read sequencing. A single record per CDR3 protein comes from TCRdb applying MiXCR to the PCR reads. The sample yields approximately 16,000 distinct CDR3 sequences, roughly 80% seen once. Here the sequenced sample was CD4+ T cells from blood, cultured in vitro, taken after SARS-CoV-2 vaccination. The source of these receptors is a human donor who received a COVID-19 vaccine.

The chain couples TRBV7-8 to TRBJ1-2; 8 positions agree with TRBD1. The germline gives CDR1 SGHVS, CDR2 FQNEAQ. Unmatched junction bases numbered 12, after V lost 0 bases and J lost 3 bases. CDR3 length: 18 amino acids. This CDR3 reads CASSLAGSRPGGDYGYTF. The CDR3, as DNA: TGTGCCAGCAGCTTAGCGGGGTCAAGGCCAGGGGGCGACTATGGCTACACCTTC.

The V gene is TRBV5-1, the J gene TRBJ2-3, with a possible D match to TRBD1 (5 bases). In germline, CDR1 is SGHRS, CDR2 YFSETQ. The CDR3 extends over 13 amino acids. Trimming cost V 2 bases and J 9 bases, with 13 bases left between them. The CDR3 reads CASSFSDKGTQYF. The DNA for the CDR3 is TGCGCCAGCAGCTTTTCGGACAAGGGGACGCAGTATTTT.

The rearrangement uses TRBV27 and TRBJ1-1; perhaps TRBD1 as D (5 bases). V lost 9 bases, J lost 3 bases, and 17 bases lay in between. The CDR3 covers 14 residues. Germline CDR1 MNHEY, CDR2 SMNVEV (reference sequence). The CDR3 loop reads CARKSGSSDTEAFF. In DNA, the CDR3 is TGTGCCAGGAAATCAGGGTCGTCGGACACTGAAGCTTTCTTT.

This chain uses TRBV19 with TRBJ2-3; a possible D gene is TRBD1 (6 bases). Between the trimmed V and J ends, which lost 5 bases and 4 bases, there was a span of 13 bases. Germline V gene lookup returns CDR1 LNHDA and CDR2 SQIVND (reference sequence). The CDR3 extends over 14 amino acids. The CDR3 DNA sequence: TGTGCCAGTAGTCCGACAGGAAGGCCAGATACGCAGTATTTT. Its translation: CASSPTGRPDTQYF.

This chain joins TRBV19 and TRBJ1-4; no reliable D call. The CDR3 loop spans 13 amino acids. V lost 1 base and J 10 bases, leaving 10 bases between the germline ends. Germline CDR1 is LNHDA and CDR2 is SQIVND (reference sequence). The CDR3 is CASSIGAETKLFF. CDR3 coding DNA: TGTGCCAGTAGTATAGGGGCCGAAACAAAACTGTTTTTT.

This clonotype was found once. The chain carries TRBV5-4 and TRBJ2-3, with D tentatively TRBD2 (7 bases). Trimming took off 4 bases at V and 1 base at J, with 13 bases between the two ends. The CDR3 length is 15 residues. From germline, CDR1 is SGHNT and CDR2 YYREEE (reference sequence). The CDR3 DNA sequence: TGTGCCAGCAGCCAAGGGGGGGGGCGCACAGATACGCAGTATTTT. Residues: CASSQGGGRTDTQYF.

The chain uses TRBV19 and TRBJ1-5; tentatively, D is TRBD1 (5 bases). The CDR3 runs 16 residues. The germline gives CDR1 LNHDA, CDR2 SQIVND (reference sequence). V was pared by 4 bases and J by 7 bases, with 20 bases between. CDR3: CASSTDRSYARQPQHF. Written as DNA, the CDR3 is TGTGCCAGTAGTACCGACAGATCTTACGCGCGGCAGCCCCAGCATTTT.

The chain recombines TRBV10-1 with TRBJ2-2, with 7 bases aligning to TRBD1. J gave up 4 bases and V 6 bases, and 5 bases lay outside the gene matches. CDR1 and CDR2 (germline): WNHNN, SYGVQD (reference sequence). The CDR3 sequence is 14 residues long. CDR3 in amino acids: CASSLTGITGELFF. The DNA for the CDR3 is TGCGCCAGCAGCTTGACAGGGATCACCGGGGAGCTGTTTTTT.

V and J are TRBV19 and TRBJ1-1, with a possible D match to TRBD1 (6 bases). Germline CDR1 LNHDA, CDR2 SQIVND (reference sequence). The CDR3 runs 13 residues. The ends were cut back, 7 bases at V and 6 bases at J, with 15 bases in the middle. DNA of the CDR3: TGTGCCAGTAAGGACAGACGAGAGGCTGAAGCTTTCTTT. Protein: CASKDRREAEAFF.

The CDR3 region is CAWSGFRTEAFF. Written as DNA, the CDR3 is TGTGCCTGGAGTGGTTTTCGCACTGAAGCTTTCTTT. The J gene is TRBJ1-1, the V gene TRBV30; no definite D call. Trimming cost V 1 base and J 4 bases, with 7 bases left between them. This CDR3 has 12 amino acids. Germline V lookup: CDR1 GTSNPN, CDR2 SVGIG (reference sequence).

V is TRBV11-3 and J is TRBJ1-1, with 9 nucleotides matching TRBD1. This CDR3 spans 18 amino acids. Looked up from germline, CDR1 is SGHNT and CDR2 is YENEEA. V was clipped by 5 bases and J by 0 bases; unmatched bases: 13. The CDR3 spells CASSTGTGRINVNTEAFF. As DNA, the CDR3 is TGTGCCAGCAGCACCGGGACAGGGAGGATTAATGTGAACACTGAAGCTTTCTTT.

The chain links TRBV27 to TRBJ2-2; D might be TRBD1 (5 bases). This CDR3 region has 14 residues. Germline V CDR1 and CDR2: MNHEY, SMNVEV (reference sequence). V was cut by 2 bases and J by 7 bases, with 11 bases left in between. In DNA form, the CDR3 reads TGTGCCAGCAGTTTACGACAGATTGGCGGGGAGCTGTTTTTT. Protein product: CASSLRQIGGELFF.

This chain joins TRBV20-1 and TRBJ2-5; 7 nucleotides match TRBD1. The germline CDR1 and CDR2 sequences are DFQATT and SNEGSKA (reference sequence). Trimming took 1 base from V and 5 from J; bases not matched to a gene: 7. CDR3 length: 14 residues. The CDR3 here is CSARGQGGLETQYF. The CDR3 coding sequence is TGCAGTGCTAGAGGACAGGGTGGACTGGAGACCCAGTACTTC.

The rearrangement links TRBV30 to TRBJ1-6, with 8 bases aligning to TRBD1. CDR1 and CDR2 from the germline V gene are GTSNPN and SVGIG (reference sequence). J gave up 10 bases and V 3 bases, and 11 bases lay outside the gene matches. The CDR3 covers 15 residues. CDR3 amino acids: CAWSRPDREFSPLHF. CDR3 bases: TGTGCCTGGAGCCGACCGGACAGGGAATTCTCACCCCTCCACTTT.

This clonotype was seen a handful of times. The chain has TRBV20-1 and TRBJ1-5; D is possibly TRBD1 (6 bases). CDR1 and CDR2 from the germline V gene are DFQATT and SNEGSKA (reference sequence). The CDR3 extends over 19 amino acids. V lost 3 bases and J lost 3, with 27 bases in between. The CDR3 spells CSASPWAVSGELANQPQHF. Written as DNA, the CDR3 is TGCAGTGCTAGTCCGTGGGCCGTATCAGGGGAACTAGCCAATCAGCCCCAGCATTTT.

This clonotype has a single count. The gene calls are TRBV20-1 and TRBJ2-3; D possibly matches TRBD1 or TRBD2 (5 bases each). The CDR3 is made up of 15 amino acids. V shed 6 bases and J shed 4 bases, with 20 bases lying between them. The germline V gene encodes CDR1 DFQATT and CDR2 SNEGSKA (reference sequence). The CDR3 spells CSARDGSRDPDTQYF. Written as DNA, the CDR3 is TGCAGTGCACGAGATGGAAGCAGGGACCCAGATACGCAGTATTTT.

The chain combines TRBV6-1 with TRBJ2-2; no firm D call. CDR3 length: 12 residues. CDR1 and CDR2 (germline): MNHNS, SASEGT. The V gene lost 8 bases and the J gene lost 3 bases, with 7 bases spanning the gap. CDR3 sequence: CASHQYTGELFF. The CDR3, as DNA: TGTGCCAGCCATCAGTACACCGGGGAGCTGTTTTTT.

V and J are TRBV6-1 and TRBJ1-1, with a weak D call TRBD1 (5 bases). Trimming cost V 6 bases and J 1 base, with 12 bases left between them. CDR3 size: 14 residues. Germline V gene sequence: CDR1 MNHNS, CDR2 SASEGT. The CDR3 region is CASSGTGGNTEAFF. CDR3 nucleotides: TGTGCCAGCAGCGGTACGGGGGGGAACACTGAAGCTTTCTTT.

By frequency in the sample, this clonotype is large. The CDR3 DNA is TGCAGTGCTAGAGATGGGCGGACAGATGATCAGCCCCAGCATTTT. This gives the protein CSARDGRTDDQPQHF. J is TRBJ1-5 and V is TRBV20-1; weak D call: TRBD1 (6 bases). The CDR3 is 15 residues long. Trimming removed 0 bases at V and 5 bases at J, with 14 bases between. The germline V gene has CDR1 DFQATT and CDR2 SNEGSKA (reference sequence).